The text below deals with one TCR beta chain. Its target is not known. These data originate in a study of cytomegalovirus exposure and HLA in healthy donors. Overall study: There were fewer than 500 genotyped donors. Of these, 81% fell in the genetic ancestry cluster associated with self-reported Caucasian donors. Overall study findings and caveats: Later analysis showed TCR association rates varying by HLA locus, highest for DRB1 and lowest for HLA-C. Analysis performed later found under 20,000 TCR beta sequences associated with HLA alleles at 0.05 false discovery rate.

Trimming pared 0 bases from V and 4 bases from J, leaving 12 bases between. Germline-derived CDR1 and CDR2 are MNHNS and SASEGT. This CDR3 is built from 15 residues. In the PCR, 60 Vbeta and 13 Jbeta primers were used. The data were produced by immunoSEQ multiplex PCR, yet TCRdb's version contains in-frame clones alone and is incomplete. The sample has some 130,000 clones; 65% to 80% are singletons. The clonotype originates from a man in his forties in good health and CMV-seronegative. The chain combines TRBV6-1 with TRBJ2-5; D might be TRBD1 (6 bases). The sequenced material came from PBMCs. CDR3 sequence (DNA): TGTGCCAGCAGTGAAGCGGTCAGCAGGGGAGAGACCCAGTACTTC. Translating gives CASSEAVSRGETQYF.